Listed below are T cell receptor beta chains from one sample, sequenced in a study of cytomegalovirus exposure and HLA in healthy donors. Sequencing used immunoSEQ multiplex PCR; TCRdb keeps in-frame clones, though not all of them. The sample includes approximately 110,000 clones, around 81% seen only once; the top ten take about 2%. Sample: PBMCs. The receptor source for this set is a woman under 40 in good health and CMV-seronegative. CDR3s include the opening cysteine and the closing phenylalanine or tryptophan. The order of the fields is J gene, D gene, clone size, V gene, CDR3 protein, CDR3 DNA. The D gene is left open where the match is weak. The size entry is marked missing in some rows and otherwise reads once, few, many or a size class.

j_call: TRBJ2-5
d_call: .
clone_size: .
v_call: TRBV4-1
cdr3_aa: CASSILAESKTQYF
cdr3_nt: TGCGCCAGCAGTATTCTAGCCGAAAGTAAGACCCAGTACTTC

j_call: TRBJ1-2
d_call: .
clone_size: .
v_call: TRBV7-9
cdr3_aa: CASTATSMRANYGYTF
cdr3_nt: TGTGCCAGCACCGCAACCTCAATGAGGGCTAACTATGGCTACACCTTC

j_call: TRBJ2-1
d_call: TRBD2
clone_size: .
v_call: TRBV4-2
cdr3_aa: CASSQVAGSSYNEQFF
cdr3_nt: TGTGCCAGCAGCCAAGTAGCGGGGAGCTCCTACAATGAGCAGTTCTTC

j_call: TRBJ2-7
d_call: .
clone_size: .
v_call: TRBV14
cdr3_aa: CASSQGWGRGRSAYEQYF
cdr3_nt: TGTGCCAGCAGCCAAGGGTGGGGCAGGGGTCGTAGCGCCTACGAGCAGTACTTC

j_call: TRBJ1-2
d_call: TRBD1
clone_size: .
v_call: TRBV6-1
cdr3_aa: CATLDGQGANYGYTF
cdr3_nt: TGTGCCACCTTAGATGGACAGGGGGCTAACTATGGCTACACCTTC

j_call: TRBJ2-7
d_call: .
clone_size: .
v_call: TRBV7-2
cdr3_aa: CASSLVLGAAFEQYF
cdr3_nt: TGTGCCAGCAGCCTCGTTTTGGGAGCCGCATTCGAGCAGTACTTC

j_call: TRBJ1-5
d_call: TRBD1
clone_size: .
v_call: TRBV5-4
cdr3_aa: CASRTGTVYNQPQHF
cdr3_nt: TGTGCCAGCAGGACTGGGACAGTCTACAATCAGCCCCAGCATTTT

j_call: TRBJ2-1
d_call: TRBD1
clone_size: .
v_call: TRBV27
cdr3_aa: CASGGQYNEQFF
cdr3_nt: TGTGCCAGCGGGGGACAGTACAATGAGCAGTTCTTC

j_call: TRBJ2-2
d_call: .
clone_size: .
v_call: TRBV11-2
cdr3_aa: CASSQSYGTVNTGELFF
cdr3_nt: TGTGCCAGCAGCCAAAGTTACGGGACTGTCAACACCGGGGAGCTGTTTTTT

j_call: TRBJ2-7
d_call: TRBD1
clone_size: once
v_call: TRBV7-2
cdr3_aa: CATSRQGPSYEQYF
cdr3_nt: TGTGCCACCTCAAGACAGGGACCCTCCTACGAGCAGTACTTC

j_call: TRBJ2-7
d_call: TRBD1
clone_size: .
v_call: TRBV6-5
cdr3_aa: CASSPTGHSYEQYF
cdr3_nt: TGTGCCAGCAGCCCGACAGGGCACTCCTACGAGCAGTACTTC

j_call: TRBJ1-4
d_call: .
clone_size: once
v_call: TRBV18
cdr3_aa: CASSSLTGQPTNEKLFF
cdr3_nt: TGTGCCAGCTCATCCCTCACCGGACAACCGACTAATGAAAAACTGTTTTTT

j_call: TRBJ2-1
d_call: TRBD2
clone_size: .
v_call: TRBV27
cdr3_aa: CASSLSTSGSLNEQFF
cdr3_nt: TGTGCCAGCAGTTTATCTACTAGCGGGAGTTTGAATGAGCAGTTCTTC

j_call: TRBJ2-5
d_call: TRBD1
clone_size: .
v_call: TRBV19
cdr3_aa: CATSQNAGQGYQETQYF
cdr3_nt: TGTGCCACCTCCCAAAACGCGGGACAGGGGTACCAAGAGACCCAGTACTTC

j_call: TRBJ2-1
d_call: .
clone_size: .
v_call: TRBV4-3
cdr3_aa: CASSQDRVNYNEQFF
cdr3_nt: TGCGCCAGCAGCCAAGATCGGGTTAACTACAATGAGCAGTTCTTC

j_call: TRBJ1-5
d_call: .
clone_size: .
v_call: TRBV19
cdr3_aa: CASTPGGGNQPQHF
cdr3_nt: TGTGCCAGTACACCGGGCGGGGGCAATCAGCCCCAGCATTTT

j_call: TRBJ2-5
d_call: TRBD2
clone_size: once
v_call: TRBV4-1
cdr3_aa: CASSQAGLAGGPETQYF
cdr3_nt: TGCGCCAGCAGCCAAGCAGGCCTAGCGGGAGGGCCCGAGACCCAGTACTTC

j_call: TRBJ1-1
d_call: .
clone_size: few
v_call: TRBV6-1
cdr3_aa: CASSAIRGATEAFF
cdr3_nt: TGTGCCAGCAGCGCAATCAGGGGAGCGACTGAAGCTTTCTTT

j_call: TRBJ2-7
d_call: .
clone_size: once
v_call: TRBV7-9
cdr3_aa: CASSHSPTGKEQYF
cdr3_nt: TGTGCCAGCAGCCACTCCCCTACAGGGAAAGAGCAGTACTTC

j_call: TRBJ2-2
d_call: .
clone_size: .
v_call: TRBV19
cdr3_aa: CASSMTGYTGELFF
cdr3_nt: TGTGCCAGTAGTATGACGGGATATACCGGGGAGCTGTTTTTT

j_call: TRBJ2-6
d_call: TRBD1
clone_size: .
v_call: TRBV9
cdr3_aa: CASSVGTAGANVLTF
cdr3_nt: TGTGCCAGCAGCGTGGGGACAGCTGGGGCCAACGTCCTGACTTTC

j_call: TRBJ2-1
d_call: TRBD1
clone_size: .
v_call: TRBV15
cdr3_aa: CATSERGGLSYNEQFF
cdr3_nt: TGTGCCACCAGCGAACGAGGGGGCCTCTCCTACAATGAGCAGTTCTTC

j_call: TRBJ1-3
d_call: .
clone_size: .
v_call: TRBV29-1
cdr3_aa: CSVEPNSSGNTIYF
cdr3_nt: TGCAGCGTTGAGCCGAACAGCTCTGGAAACACCATATATTTT

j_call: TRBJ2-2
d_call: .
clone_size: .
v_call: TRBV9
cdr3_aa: CASSVGGRSTGELFF
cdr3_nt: TGTGCCAGCAGCGTCGGGGGAAGGAGCACCGGGGAGCTGTTTTTT

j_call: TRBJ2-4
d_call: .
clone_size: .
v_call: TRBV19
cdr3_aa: CASLGSRNPVAKNIQYF
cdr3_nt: TGTGCCAGTCTCGGGAGTCGAAACCCCGTAGCCAAAAACATTCAGTACTTC

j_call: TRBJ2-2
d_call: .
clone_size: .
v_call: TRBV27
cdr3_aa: CASRGQGGTGELFF
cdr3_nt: TGTGCCAGCAGAGGGCAGGGGGGCACCGGGGAGCTGTTTTTT

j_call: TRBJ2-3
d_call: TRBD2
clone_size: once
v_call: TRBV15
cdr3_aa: CATAGGFADTQYF
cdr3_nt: TGTGCCACGGCGGGGGGCTTTGCAGATACGCAGTATTTT

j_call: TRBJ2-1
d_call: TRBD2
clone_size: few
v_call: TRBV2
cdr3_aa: CASSRGLAGYNEQFF
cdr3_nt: TGTGCCAGCAGTAGGGGACTAGCGGGGTACAATGAGCAGTTCTTC

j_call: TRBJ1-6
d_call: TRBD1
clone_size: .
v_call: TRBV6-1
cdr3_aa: CASRTGTDNSPLHF
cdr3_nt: TGTGCCAGCAGGACCGGGACAGACAATTCACCCCTCCACTTT

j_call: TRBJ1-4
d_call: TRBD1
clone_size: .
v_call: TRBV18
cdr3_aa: CASSPTRDRNNEKLFF
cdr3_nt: TGTGCCAGCTCACCAACCCGGGACAGAAATAATGAAAAACTGTTTTTT

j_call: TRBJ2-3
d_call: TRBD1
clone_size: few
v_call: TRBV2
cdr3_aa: CASTRDRASTDTQYF
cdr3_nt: TGTGCCAGCACCCGGGACAGGGCGTCCACAGATACGCAGTATTTT

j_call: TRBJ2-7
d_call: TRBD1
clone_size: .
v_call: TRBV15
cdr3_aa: CATSRGRQGVYEQYF
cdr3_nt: TGTGCCACCAGCAGAGGGCGACAGGGTGTCTACGAGCAGTACTTC

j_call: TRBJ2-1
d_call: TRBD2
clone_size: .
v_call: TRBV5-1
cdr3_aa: CASSLGAGVFYNEQFF
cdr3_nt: TGCGCCAGCAGCTTAGGTGCGGGAGTGTTCTACAATGAGCAGTTCTTC

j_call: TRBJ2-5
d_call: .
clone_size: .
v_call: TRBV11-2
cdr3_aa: CASSRAPKETQYF
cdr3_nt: TGTGCCAGCAGCCGAGCCCCCAAAGAGACCCAGTACTTC

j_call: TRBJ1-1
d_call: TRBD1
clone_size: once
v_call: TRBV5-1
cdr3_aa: CASSLWTGGATEAFF
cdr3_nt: TGCGCCAGCAGCTTGTGGACAGGGGGGGCCACTGAAGCTTTCTTT